This is a list of T cell receptor beta chains from one sample in a study of shared clonotypes between healthy human individuals. Clones were read by immunoSEQ multiplex PCR, and TCRdb kept only the in-frame ones, dropping some. The sample has 1,500,000 or so clones; approximately 98.5% are singletons. The sequencing sample was made of naive CD4+ T cells sorted from blood. These receptors were collected from a man younger than 40 in good health. Both conserved end residues are part of each CDR3. The D gene is left open where the match is weak. A row's size may be missing; if present it is once, few, many or a size class.

CASSPGLAYYEQYF	TGTGCCAGCTCACCGGGACTAGCGTACTACGAGCAGTACTTC	14	-	TRBD2	TRBV18	TRBJ2-7
CASSLAWTGDNNEQFF	TGCGCCAGCAGCTTGGCCTGGACAGGGGATAACAATGAGCAGTTCTTC	16	-	TRBD1	TRBV5-1	TRBJ2-1
CASGGGQNPNEQFF	TGTGCTAGTGGTGGGGGACAGAACCCCAATGAGCAGTTCTTC	14	once	TRBD1	TRBV12-5	TRBJ2-1
CASSPKNPGRTDTQYF	TGTGCCAGCAGCCCGAAGAACCCGGGACGCACAGATACGCAGTATTTT	16	-	-	TRBV11-2	TRBJ2-3
CASSQDGTLSYNEQFF	TGCGCCAGCAGCCAAGATGGCACCCTCTCCTACAATGAGCAGTTCTTC	16	-	-	TRBV4-1	TRBJ2-1
CASSAIAGASTDTQYF	TGCGCCAGCAGCGCAATAGCGGGTGCATCCACAGATACGCAGTATTTT	16	-	TRBD2	TRBV10-1	TRBJ2-3
CASSEDPGQETQYF	TGTGCCAGCAGTGAAGATCCAGGTCAAGAGACCCAGTACTTC	14	-	-	TRBV2	TRBJ2-5
CSVRGAGELFF	TGCAGCGTCCGGGGGGCCGGGGAGCTGTTTTTT	11	-	TRBD2	TRBV29-1	TRBJ2-2
CAISQTGAGNTIYF	TGTGCCATCAGCCAGACAGGGGCTGGAAACACCATATATTTT	14	-	TRBD1	TRBV10-3	TRBJ1-3
CASSLEGDQPQHF	TGTGCCAGCAGCTTGGAGGGAGATCAGCCCCAGCATTTT	13	-	-	TRBV7-9	TRBJ1-5
CASSLGDSNQPQHF	TGTGCCAGCAGTTTAGGGGATAGCAATCAGCCCCAGCATTTT	14	-	-	TRBV28	TRBJ1-5
CASSPGTNLKETQYF	TGTGCCAGCTCACCAGGGACTAATTTAAAAGAGACCCAGTACTTC	15	-	TRBD2	TRBV18	TRBJ2-5
CASSSLAGVLYEQYF	TGTGCCAGCAGTTCCCTAGCGGGAGTTCTCTACGAGCAGTACTTC	15	-	TRBD2	TRBV6-5	TRBJ2-7
CASSQELAGGADTQYF	TGTGCCAGCAGCCAAGAGCTAGCGGGAGGGGCAGATACGCAGTATTTT	16	-	TRBD2	TRBV14	TRBJ2-3